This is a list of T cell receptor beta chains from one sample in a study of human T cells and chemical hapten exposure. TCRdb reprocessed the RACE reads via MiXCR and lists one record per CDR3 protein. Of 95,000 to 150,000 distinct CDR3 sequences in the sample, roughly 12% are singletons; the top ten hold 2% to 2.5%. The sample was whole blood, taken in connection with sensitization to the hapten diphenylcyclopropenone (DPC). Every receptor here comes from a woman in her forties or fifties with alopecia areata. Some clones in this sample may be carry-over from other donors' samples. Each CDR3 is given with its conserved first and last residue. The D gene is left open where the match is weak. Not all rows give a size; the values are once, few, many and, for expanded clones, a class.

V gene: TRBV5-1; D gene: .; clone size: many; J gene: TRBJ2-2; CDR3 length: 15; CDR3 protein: CASDTGTGPTGELFF; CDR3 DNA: TGCGCCAGCGACACAGGTACAGGGCCCACCGGGGAGCTGTTTTTT
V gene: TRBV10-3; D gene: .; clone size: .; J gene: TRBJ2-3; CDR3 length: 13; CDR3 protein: CAITRHSTDTQYF; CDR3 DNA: TGTGCCATCACCCGACACAGCACAGATACGCAGTATTTT
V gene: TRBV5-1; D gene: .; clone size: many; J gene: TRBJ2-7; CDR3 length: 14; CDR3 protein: CASSQTVSSYEQYF; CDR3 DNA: TGCGCCAGCAGCCAGACAGTGAGCTCCTACGAGCAGTACTTC
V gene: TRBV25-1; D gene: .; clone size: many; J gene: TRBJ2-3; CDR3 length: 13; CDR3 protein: CASSHRDADTQYF; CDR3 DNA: TGTGCCAGCAGCCACAGGGACGCAGATACGCAGTATTTT
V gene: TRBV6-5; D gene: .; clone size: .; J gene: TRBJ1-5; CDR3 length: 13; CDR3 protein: CASSYGANQPQHF; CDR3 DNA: TGTGCCAGCAGTTACGGGGCCAATCAGCCCCAGCATTTT
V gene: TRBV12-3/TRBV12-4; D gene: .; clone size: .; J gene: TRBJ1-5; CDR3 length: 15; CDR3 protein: CASSFDGPYNQPQHF; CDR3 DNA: TGTGCCAGCAGTTTCGATGGGCCGTACAATCAGCCCCAGCATTTT
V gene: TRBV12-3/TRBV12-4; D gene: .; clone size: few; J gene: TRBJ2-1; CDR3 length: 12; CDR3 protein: CASSPADNEQFF; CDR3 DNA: TGTGCCAGCAGTCCGGCAGACAATGAGCAGTTCTTC
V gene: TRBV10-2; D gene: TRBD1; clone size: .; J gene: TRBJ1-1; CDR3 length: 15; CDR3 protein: CASSELGQGNTEAFF; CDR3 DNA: TGCGCCAGCAGTGAATTGGGACAGGGGAACACTGAAGCTTTCTTT
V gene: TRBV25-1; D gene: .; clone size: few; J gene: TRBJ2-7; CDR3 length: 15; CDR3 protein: CASRGGQTGSYEQYF; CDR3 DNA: TGTGCCAGCAGGGGGGGGCAGACAGGGTCCTACGAGCAGTACTTC
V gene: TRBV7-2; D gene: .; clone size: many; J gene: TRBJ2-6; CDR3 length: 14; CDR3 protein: CASSGFNGANVLTF; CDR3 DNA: TGTGCCAGCAGCGGATTTAATGGGGCCAACGTCCTGACTTTC
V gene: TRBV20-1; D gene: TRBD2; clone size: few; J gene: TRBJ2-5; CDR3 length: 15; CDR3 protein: CSAKLAGDQRETQYF; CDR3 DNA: TGCAGTGCTAAACTAGCGGGGGATCAGAGAGAGACCCAGTACTTC
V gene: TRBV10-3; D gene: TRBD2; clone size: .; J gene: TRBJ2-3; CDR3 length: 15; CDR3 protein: CAISSTSGGTDTQYF; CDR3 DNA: TGTGCCATCAGCTCGACTAGCGGGGGCACAGATACGCAGTATTTT
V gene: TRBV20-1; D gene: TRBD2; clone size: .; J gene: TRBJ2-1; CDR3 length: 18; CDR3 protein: CSARAVKNRRLARDEQFF; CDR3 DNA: TGCAGTGCTAGAGCGGTAAAAAACAGAAGACTAGCGCGCGATGAGCAGTTCTTC
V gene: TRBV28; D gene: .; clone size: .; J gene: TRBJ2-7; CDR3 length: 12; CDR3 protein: CASRAGAYEQYF; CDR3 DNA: TGTGCCAGCAGGGCTGGTGCTTACGAGCAGTACTTC
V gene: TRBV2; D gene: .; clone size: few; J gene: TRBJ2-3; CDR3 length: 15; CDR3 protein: CASSVEGHNTDTQYF; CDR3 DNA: TGTGCCAGCAGTGTCGAGGGTCATAACACAGATACGCAGTATTTT
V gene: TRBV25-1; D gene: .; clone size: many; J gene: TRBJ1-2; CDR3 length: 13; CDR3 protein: CASSDRNYYGYTF; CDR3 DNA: TGTGCCAGCAGTGACAGGAACTACTATGGCTACACCTTC
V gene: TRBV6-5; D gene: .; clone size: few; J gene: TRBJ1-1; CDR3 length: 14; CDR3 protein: CASSHRELTTEAFF; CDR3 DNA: TGTGCCAGCAGCCACAGGGAACTAACCACTGAAGCTTTCTTT
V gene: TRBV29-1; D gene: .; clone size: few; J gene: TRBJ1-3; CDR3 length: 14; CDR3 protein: CSARDGSSGNTIYF; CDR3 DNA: TGCAGCGCCCGGGACGGAAGCTCTGGAAACACCATATATTTT
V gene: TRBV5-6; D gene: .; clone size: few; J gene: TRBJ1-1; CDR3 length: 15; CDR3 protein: CASTLTSTPNTEAFF; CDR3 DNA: TGTGCCAGCACCTTAACCAGCACTCCGAACACTGAAGCTTTCTTT